These 26 T cell receptor beta chains share one sample of origin, sequenced in a study of beta chain features in type 1 diabetes. Expressed TCRB transcripts were sequenced, since all the RNA that had been isolated was reverse transcribed. Measured with immunoSEQ multiplex PCR; TCRdb has only the in-frame clones, and not every one. The sample has 330,000 or so clones, roughly 21% seen once. Sequences were obtained from naive CD4+ T cells from blood. The receptors here all came from a woman in her late teens or twenties in good health.

The V call is TRBV10-1, the J call TRBJ2-5, with D possibly being TRBD2 (6 bases). The germline V gene has CDR1 WNHNN and CDR2 SYGVQD (reference sequence). The CDR3 runs 14 residues. Trimming took off 3 bases at V and 2 bases at J, with 10 bases between the two ends. The CDR3 here is CASSENAGQETQYF. The CDR3 DNA is TGCGCCAGCAGTGAAAATGCGGGACAAGAGACCCAGTACTTC.

V usage is TRBV19 and J usage is TRBJ2-5; TRBD2 aligns across 7 bases. Losses at the gene ends were 7 bases for V and 4 bases for J; bases not matched to a gene: 6. Germline V gives CDR1 LNHDA, CDR2 SQIVND (reference sequence). The CDR3 loop spans 13 amino acids. The CDR3 loop reads CASKAGQGETQYF. The DNA for the CDR3 is TGTGCCAGTAAAGCGGGGCAGGGAGAGACCCAGTACTTC.

The J gene is TRBJ2-1, the V gene TRBV11-2, with a tentative D call TRBD2 (5 bases). V was shortened by 3 bases and J by 5 bases, with 8 bases between the two germline ends. CDR1 and CDR2 (germline): SGHAT, FQNNGV. The CDR3 sequence is 13 residues long. The CDR3 here is CASSFGLNNEQFF. CDR3 DNA sequence: TGTGCCAGCAGCTTCGGACTCAACAATGAGCAGTTCTTC.

In regard to this clone: The same CDR3 is also encoded by other DNA sequences in this sample. As DNA, the CDR3 is TGTGCCACCTCGCTAGCGGGAGGCACAGATACGCAGTATTTT. Its protein product is CATSLAGGTDTQYF. This chain links TRBV15 with TRBJ2-3; 10 nucleotides agree with TRBD2. Per germline, CDR1 LNHNV and CDR2 YYDKDF (reference sequence). The CDR3 loop spans 14 amino acids. The J segment lost 1 base and the V segment lost 8 bases, leaving 3 bases of the junction unmatched.

The chain has TRBV7-9 and TRBJ2-7; the match to TRBD1 covers 10 bases. The CDR3 spans 13 residues. V shed 6 bases, J shed 3 bases, and the junction held 2 bases outside the gene matches. The germline V gene encodes CDR1 SEHNR and CDR2 FQNEAQ (reference sequence). Here the CDR3 DNA reads TGTGCCAGCAGAAGGACAGGGGGCTACGAGCAGTACTTC. Its translation is CASRRTGGYEQYF. The whole variable domain, filled in from reference TRBV7-9 and TRBJ2-7, reads DTGVSQNPRHKITKRGQNVTFRCDPISEHNRLYWYRQTLGQGPEFLTYFQNEAQLEKSRLLSDRFSAERPKGSFSTLEIQRTEQGDSAMYLCASRRTGGYEQYFGPGTRLTVT.

This CDR3 is CASRTRQSGVHGGAQYF. The CDR3 DNA reads TGTGCCAGCAGAACAAGACAGAGTGGAGTGCATGGAGGGGCCCAGTACTTC. The chain recombines TRBV7-6 with TRBJ2-5; D might be TRBD2 (6 bases). This CDR3 is 17 amino acids long. The germline V gene encodes CDR1 SGHVS and CDR2 FNYEAQ. The V and J ends lost 6 bases and 9 bases respectively, with 29 bases between them.

This chain uses TRBV30 with TRBJ2-7, with 7 nucleotides matching TRBD1. CDR3 length equals 15 residues. After removal of 4 bases from V and 0 bases from J, the junction contained 9 bases not matched to a gene. CDR1 and CDR2 from the germline V gene are GTSNPN and SVGIG (reference sequence). CDR3 nucleotides: TGTGCCTGGAAAGTTATCGACAGGGTCTCCTACGAGCAGTACTTC. This translates into CAWKVIDRVSYEQYF.

The CDR3 bases are TGTGCCAGCAGTGGTAGGAACACTGAAGCTTTCTTT. Translating gives CASSGRNTEAFF. The chain has TRBV2 and TRBJ1-1; D is unclear. CDR1 is SNHLY and CDR2 is FYNNEI in the germline V gene. This CDR3 comprises 12 residues. V was pared by 4 bases and J by 1 base, with 4 bases between.

This chain joins TRBV9 and TRBJ1-3; unclear D gene. Per germline, CDR1 SGDLS and CDR2 YYNGEE. Trimming took off 0 bases at V and 4 bases at J, with 17 bases between the two ends. The CDR3 is 17 amino acids. In nucleotides, the CDR3 is TGTGCCAGCAGCGTAGAACCCACAGCGACTACCGGAAACACCATATATTTT. It encodes CASSVEPTATTGNTIYF.

This chain connects TRBV5-1 to TRBJ1-1, with TRBD1 as a possible D gene (6 bases). Germline assignment: CDR1 SGHRS and CDR2 YFSETQ. V was shortened by 5 bases and J by 8 bases, with 16 bases between the two germline ends. The CDR3 contains 13 residues. CDR3 loop: CASSYGQLMEAFF. The DNA for the CDR3 is TGCGCCAGCAGTTACGGACAGCTCATGGAAGCTTTCTTT.

This clone has just a few counts. The J gene is TRBJ2-2, the V gene TRBV4-1; 7 bases map to TRBD2. This CDR3 has 15 residues. With V trimmed by 4 bases and J by 1 base, 3 bases remained unmatched. The germline gives CDR1 MGHRA, CDR2 YSYEKL. The CDR3 here is CASSPSGGNTGELFF. CDR3 DNA: TGCGCCAGCAGCCCTAGCGGAGGGAACACCGGGGAGCTGTTTTTT.

V gene TRBV7-9 combines with J gene TRBJ2-7; TRBD1 matches at 7 bases. Trimming cost V 1 base and J 0 bases; bases outside gene matches: 3. From germline, CDR1 is SEHNR and CDR2 FQNEAQ (reference sequence). The CDR3 runs to 15 residues. The CDR3 nucleotides read TGTGCCAGCAGCTTAGGTTCAGGGGGCTCCTACGAGCAGTACTTC. It specifies CASSLGSGGSYEQYF. Full variable domain (remainder filled in from reference TRBV7-9 and TRBJ2-7): DTGVSQNPRHKITKRGQNVTFRCDPISEHNRLYWYRQTLGQGPEFLTYFQNEAQLEKSRLLSDRFSAERPKGSFSTLEIQRTEQGDSAMYLCASSLGSGGSYEQYFGPGTRLTVT.

V is TRBV5-6 and J is TRBJ2-1; 7 bases agree with TRBD1. Trimming cost V 4 bases and J 13 bases; bases outside gene matches: 8. Germline CDR1 reads SGHDT; CDR2 reads YYEEEE. The CDR3 has 12 amino acids. CDR3 sequence: CASSDYRGSQFF. The CDR3 DNA is TGTGCCAGCAGCGACTACAGGGGTTCCCAGTTCTTC.

The rearrangement links TRBV30 to TRBJ1-5; tentative D call: TRBD1 (5 bases). The CDR3 totals 13 residues. From germline, CDR1 is GTSNPN and CDR2 SVGIG (reference sequence). V dropped 5 bases and J dropped 4 bases, with 12 bases sitting between them. Here the CDR3 reads CAWSPDSNQPQHF. In DNA, the CDR3 is TGTGCCTGGTCTCCCGACAGTAATCAGCCCCAGCATTTT. The full variable domain, completed using reference TRBV30 and TRBJ1-5, is SQTIHQWPATLVQPVGSPLSLECTVEGTSNPNLYWYRQAAGRGLQLLFYSVGIGQISSEVPQNLSASRPQDRQFILSSKKLLLSDSGFYLCAWSPDSNQPQHFGDGTRLSIL.

The chain combines TRBV29-1 with TRBJ2-1; 10 bases align to TRBD2. The CDR3 contains 16 residues. Trimming at V came to 2 bases and at J to 0 bases, leaving 4 bases not matched to a gene. The germline V gene has CDR1 SQVTM and CDR2 ANQGSEA. The CDR3 DNA follows: TGCAGCGTTGAAAGACTAGCGGGTTCCTCCTACAATGAGCAGTTCTTC. It encodes CSVERLAGSSYNEQFF.

This clone was observed a few times. The genes are TRBV21-1 and TRBJ1-5; the D segment call TRBD1 is taken from the table without a DNA check. TRBV21-1 is termed a pseudogene. The CDR3 loop spans 14 amino acids. The CDR3 region has the DNA TGTGCCGCCACGAAGGGGCTAAGCAATCAGCCCCAGCATTTT. It specifies CAATKGLSNQPQHF.

The chain couples TRBV30 to TRBJ2-3; TRBD1 agrees at 7 bases. The CDR3 has 14 amino acids. The J segment lost 1 base and the V segment lost 4 bases, leaving 5 bases of the junction unmatched. Germline V gene sequence: CDR1 GTSNPN, CDR2 SVGIG (reference sequence). The CDR3 DNA reads as TGTGCCTGGACGAAGGGGGCGGGCACAGATACGCAGTATTTT. This sequence encodes CAWTKGAGTDTQYF.

This chain uses TRBV7-9 with TRBJ2-5; TRBD1 aligns across 8 bases. J lost 0 bases, V lost 5 bases, and 5 bases had no gene match. This CDR3 has 15 residues. Germline CDR1 and CDR2: SEHNR and FQNEAQ (reference sequence). Written as DNA, the CDR3 is TGTGCCAGCAGCCCCTGGACAGGGTACCAAGAGACCCAGTACTTC. It yields the protein CASSPWTGYQETQYF.

The J gene is TRBJ1-1, the V gene TRBV14; D ambiguous. The length of the CDR3 is 16 residues. The V and J ends lost 2 bases and 3 bases respectively, with 16 bases between them. Germline V gene data show CDR1 as SGHDN and CDR2 as FVKESK. CDR3 in DNA: TGTGCCAGCAGCCAACAAGGCGGCCCAAGGTACACTGAAGCTTTCTTT. As protein: CASSQQGGPRYTEAFF.

The chain employs TRBV7-2 and TRBJ2-6, with unresolved D. The CDR3 spans 13 residues. CDR1 is SGHTA, CDR2 FQGNSA, per germline. The V end was cut by 4 bases, the J end by 5 bases, with 6 bases between. CDR3 region: CASSSVRANVLTF. The CDR3 DNA is TGTGCCAGCAGCTCCGTTAGGGCCAACGTCCTGACTTTC. The variable domain in full, completed from reference TRBV7-2 and TRBJ2-6, reads GAGVSQSPSNKVTEKGKDVELRCDPISGHTALYWYRQSLGQGLEFLIYFQGNSAPDKSGLPSDRFSAERTGGSVSTLTIQRTQQEDSAVYLCASSSVRANVLTFGAGSRLTVL.

The genes are TRBV9 and TRBJ2-1, with D possibly matching TRBD2 (5 bases). Trimming removed 7 bases from V and 10 bases from J, with 15 bases in between. The germline V gene has CDR1 SGDLS and CDR2 YYNGEE. CDR3 size: 12 residues. This chain's CDR3 is CASGLRVEEQFF. CDR3 coding DNA: TGTGCCAGCGGGCTGAGGGTAGAAGAGCAGTTCTTC.

The V and J genes are TRBV2 and TRBJ1-1, with unresolved D. V was shortened by 8 bases and J by 1 base, with 14 bases between the two germline ends. CDR1 is SNHLY and CDR2 is FYNNEI in the germline V gene. The CDR3 is 14 amino acids. In DNA, the CDR3 is TGTGCCAGCTTTAGCGGGCTGGGGAACACTGAAGCTTTCTTT. Translating it yields CASFSGLGNTEAFF.

This chain connects TRBV11-2 to TRBJ1-1; TRBD1 matches 8 bases. J lost 4 bases, V lost 4 bases, and 5 bases had no gene match. Germline CDR1 is SGHAT and CDR2 is FQNNGV. This CDR3 has 14 amino acids. Written as DNA, the CDR3 is TGTGCCAGCAGCTCGGCACAGGGGGGCACTGAAGCTTTCTTT. Its translation is CASSSAQGGTEAFF.

This chain joins TRBV7-2 and TRBJ1-1, with TRBD1 identical over 11 bases. The J segment lost 3 bases and the V segment lost 5 bases, leaving 5 bases of the junction unmatched. This CDR3 is 15 amino acids long. CDR1 SGHTA and CDR2 FQGNSA come from the germline V gene. The CDR3 DNA reads as TGTGCCAGCAGCCTGGACAGGGGGCTCTACACTGAAGCTTTCTTT. Protein product: CASSLDRGLYTEAFF.

This clone was observed a handful of times. V gene TRBV6-1 combines with J gene TRBJ1-2, with a weak D call TRBD1 (5 bases). Germline V gene data show CDR1 as MNHNS and CDR2 as SASEGT. V was cut by 0 bases and J by 7 bases, with 12 bases left in between. The CDR3 runs 14 residues. For the CDR3, the DNA is TGTGCCAGCAGTGAAGCAGGTGGAAGGGGTGGCTACACCTTC. Amino acids: CASSEAGGRGGYTF.

The chain links TRBV9 to TRBJ2-1; D is possibly TRBD2 (6 bases). Germline V gene lookup returns CDR1 SGDLS and CDR2 YYNGEE. Deletions cut 0 bases from V and 11 bases from J, with 15 bases between. The CDR3 sequence is 14 residues long. CDR3: CASSVDPSGGKQFF. DNA of the CDR3: TGTGCCAGCAGCGTAGATCCTAGTGGGGGGAAGCAGTTCTTC.